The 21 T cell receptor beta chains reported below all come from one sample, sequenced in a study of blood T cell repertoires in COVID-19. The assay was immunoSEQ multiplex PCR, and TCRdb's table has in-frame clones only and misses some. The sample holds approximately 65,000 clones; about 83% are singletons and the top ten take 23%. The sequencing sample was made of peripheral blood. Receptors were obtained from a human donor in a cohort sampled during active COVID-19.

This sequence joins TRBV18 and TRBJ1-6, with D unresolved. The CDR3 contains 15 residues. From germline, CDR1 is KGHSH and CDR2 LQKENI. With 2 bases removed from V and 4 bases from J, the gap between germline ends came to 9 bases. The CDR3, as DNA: TGTGCCAGCTCACCATCGGCGGGATATAATTCACCCCTCCACTTT. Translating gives CASSPSAGYNSPLHF.

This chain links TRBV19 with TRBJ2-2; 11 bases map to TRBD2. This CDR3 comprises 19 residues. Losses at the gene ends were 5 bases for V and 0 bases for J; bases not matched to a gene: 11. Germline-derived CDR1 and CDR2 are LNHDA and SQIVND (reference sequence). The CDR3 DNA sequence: TGTGCCAGTAGTCTCCTAGCGGGAGGCTTCACGGCGAACACCGGGGAGCTGTTTTTT. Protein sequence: CASSLLAGGFTANTGELFF. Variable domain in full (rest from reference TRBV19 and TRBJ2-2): DGGITQSPKYLFRKEGQNVTLSCEQNLNHDAMYWYRQDPGQGLRLIYYSQIVNDFQKGDIAEGYSVSREKKESFPLTVTSAQKNPTAFYLCASSLLAGGFTANTGELFFGEGSRLTVL.

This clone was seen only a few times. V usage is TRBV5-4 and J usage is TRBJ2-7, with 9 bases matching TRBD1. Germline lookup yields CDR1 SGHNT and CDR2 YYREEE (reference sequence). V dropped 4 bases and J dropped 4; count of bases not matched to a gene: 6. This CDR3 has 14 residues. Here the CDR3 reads CASSVDRGKYEQYF. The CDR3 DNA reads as TGTGCCAGCAGCGTAGACAGGGGGAAATACGAGCAGTACTTC.

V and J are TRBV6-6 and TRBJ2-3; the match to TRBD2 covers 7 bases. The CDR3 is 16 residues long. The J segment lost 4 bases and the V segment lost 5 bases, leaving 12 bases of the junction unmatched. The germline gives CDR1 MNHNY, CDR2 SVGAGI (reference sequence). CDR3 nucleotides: TGTGCCAGCAGTCGAGTCCTAGCGGACGTCCCAGATACGCAGTATTTT. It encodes CASSRVLADVPDTQYF.

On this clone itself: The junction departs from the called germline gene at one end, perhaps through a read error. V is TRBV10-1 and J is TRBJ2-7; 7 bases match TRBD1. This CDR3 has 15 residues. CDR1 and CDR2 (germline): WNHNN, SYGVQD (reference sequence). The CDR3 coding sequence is TGCACCAGCAGTGAAGGCCGGGACAGAACCTACGAGCAGTACTTC. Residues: CTSSEGRDRTYEQYF.

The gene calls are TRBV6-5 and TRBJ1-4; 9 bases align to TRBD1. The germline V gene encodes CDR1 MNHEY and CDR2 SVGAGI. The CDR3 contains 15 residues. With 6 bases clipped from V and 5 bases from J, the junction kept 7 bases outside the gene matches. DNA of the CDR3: TGTGCCAGCAGGGACAGGGGACAAATGAATGAAAAACTGTTTTTT. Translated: CASRDRGQMNEKLFF.

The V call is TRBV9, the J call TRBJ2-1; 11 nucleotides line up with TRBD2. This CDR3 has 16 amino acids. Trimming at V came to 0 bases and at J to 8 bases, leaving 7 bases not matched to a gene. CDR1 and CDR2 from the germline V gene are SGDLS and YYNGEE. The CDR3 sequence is CASSVARLAGWDEQFF. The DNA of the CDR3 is TGTGCCAGCAGCGTAGCTCGACTAGCGGGGTGGGATGAGCAGTTCTTC.

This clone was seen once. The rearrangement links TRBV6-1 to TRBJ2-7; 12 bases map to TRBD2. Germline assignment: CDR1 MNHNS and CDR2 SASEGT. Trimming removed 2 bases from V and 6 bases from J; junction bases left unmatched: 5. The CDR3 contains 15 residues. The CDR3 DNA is TGTGCCAGCAGTGAAACCCTAGCGGGGGGGTCCGAGCAGTACTTC. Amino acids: CASSETLAGGSEQYF.

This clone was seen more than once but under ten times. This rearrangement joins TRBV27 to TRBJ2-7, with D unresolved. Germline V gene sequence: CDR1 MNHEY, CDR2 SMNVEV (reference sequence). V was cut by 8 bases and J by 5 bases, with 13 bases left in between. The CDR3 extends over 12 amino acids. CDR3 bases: TGTGCCAGCGGTCTGACCCGGGACGAGCAGTACTTC. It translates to CASGLTRDEQYF.

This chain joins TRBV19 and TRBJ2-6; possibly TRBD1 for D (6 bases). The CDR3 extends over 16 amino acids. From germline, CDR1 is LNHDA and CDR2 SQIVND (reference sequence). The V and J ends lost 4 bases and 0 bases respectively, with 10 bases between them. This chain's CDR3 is CASSNGQSSGANVLTF. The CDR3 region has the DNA TGTGCCAGTAGTAATGGACAGAGCTCTGGGGCCAACGTCCTGACTTTC.

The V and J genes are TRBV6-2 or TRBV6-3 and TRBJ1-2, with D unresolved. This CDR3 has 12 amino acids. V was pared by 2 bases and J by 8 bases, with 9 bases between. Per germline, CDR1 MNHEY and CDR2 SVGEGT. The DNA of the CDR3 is TGTGCCAGCAGTTACGGAGGTGTCGGCTACACCTTC. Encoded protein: CASSYGGVGYTF.

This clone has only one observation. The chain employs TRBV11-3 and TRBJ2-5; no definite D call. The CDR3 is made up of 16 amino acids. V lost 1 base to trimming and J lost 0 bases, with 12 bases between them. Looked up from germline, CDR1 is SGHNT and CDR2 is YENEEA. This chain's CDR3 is CASSLGSVSDQETQYF. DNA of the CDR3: TGTGCCAGCAGCTTAGGTTCTGTCAGCGACCAAGAGACCCAGTACTTC.

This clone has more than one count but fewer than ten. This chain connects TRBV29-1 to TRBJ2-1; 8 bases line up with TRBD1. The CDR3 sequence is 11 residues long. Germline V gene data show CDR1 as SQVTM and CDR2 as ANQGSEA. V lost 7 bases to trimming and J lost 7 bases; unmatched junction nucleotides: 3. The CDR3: CSDHRGNEQFF. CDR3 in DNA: TGCAGCGACCACAGGGGGAATGAGCAGTTCTTC.

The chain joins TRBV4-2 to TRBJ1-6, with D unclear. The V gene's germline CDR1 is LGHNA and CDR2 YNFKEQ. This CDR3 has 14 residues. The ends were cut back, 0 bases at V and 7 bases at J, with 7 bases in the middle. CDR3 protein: CASSQENQNSPLHF. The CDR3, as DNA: TGTGCCAGCAGCCAAGAAAATCAAAATTCACCCCTCCACTTT.

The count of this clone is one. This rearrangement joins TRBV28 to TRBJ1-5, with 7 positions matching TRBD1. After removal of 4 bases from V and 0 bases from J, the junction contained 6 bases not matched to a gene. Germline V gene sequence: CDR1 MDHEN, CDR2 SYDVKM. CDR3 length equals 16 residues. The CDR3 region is CASSSYRGYSNQPQHF. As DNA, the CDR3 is TGTGCCAGCAGTTCGTACAGGGGATATAGCAATCAGCCCCAGCATTTT.

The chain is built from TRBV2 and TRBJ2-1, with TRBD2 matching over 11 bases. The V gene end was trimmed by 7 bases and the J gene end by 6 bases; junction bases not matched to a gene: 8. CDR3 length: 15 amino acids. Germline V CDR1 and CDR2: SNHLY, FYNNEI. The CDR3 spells CASKTGTSGLNEQFF. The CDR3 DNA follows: TGTGCCAGCAAAACCGGGACTAGCGGCCTCAATGAGCAGTTCTTC.

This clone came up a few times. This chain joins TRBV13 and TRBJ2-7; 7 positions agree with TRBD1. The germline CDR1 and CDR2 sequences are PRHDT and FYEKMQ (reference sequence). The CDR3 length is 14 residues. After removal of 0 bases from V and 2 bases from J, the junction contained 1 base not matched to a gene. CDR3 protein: CASSLGTGTYEQYF. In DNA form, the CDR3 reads TGTGCCAGCAGCTTAGGGACAGGGACCTACGAGCAGTACTTC.

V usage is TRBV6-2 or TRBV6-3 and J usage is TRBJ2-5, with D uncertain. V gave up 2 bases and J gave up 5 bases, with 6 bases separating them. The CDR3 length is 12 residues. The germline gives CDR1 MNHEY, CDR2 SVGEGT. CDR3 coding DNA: TGTGCCAGCAGTTACGGCGGTGAGACCCAGTACTTC. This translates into CASSYGGETQYF.

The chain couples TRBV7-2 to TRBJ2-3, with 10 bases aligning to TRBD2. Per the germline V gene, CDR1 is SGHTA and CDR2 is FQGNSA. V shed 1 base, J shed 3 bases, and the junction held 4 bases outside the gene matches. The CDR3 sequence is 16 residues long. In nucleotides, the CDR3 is TGTGCCAGCAGCTTAGGGGCTAGCGGGGGTACAGATACGCAGTATTTT. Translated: CASSLGASGGTDTQYF.

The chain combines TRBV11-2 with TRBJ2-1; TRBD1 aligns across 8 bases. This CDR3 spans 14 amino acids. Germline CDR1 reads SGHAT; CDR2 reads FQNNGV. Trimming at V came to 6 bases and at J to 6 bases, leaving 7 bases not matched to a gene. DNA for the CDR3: TGTGCCAGCAGGCAGGACAGGGTTTCCAATGAGCAGTTCTTC. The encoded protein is CASRQDRVSNEQFF.

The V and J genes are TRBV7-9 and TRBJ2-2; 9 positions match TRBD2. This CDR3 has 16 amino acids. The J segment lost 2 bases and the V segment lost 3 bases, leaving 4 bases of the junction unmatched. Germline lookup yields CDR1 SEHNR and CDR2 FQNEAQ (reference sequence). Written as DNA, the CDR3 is TGTGCCAGCAGCTTCCCCCTAGCGGGAAACACCGGGGAGCTGTTTTTT. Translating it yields CASSFPLAGNTGELFF. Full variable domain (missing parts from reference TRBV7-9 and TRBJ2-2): DTGVSQNPRHKITKRGQNVTFRCDPISEHNRLYWYRQTLGQGPEFLTYFQNEAQLEKSRLLSDRFSAERPKGSFSTLEIQRTEQGDSAMYLCASSFPLAGNTGELFFGEGSRLTVL.